The present T cell receptor beta chain was sequenced within a study of cytomegalovirus exposure and HLA in healthy donors. Study-wide background: HLA-typed donors contributed some 87 million unique TCRs, which were held in an early data release.

V lost 1 base, J lost 2 bases, and 12 bases lay in between. This CDR3 has 17 residues. CDR1 KGHSH and CDR2 LQKENI come from the germline V gene. PCR was performed using 60 Vbeta and 13 Jbeta primers. Measured with immunoSEQ multiplex PCR; TCRdb has only the in-frame clones, and not every one. The sample carries approximately 290,000 clones, about 80% recorded once. The chain recombines TRBV18 with TRBJ2-6, with D possibly being TRBD2 (5 bases). The origin of this receptor is a girl aged 2 to 10 in good health and CMV-seronegative. Sequenced: PBMCs. This CDR3 reads CASSPRTGNPGANVLTF. The CDR3 DNA is TGTGCCAGCTCACCACGGACTGGCAACCCTGGGGCCAACGTCCTGACTTTC.